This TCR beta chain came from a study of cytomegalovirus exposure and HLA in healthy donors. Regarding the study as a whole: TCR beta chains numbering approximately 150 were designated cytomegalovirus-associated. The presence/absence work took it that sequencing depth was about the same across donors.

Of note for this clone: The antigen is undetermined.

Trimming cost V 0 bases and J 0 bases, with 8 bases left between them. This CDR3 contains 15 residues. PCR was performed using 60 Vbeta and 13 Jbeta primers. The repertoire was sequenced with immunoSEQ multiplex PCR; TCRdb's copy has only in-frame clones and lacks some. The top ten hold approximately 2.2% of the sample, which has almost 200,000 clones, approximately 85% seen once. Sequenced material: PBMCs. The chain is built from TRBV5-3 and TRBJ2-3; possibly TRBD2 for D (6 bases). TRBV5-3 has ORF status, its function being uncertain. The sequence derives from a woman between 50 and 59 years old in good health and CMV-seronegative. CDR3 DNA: TGTGCCAGAAGCTTGGATAGCGGTAGCACAGATACGCAGTATTTT. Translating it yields CARSLDSGSTDTQYF.